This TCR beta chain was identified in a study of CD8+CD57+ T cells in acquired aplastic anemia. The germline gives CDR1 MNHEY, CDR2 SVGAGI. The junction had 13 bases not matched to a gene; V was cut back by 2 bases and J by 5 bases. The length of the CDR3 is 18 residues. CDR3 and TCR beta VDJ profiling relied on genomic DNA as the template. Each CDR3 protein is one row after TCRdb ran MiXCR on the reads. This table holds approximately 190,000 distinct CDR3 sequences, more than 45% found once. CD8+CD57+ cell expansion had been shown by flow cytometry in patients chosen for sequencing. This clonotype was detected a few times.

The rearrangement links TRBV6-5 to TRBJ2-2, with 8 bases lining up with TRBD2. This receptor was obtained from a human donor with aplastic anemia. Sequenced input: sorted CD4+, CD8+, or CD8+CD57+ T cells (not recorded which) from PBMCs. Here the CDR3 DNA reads TGTGCCAGCAGTTACGCGTCGTGGGGGACTAGTGCGACCGGGGAGCTGTTTTTT. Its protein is CASSYASWGTSATGELFF.